This T cell receptor beta chain was obtained from a study of control samples from healthy donors and cancer patients. TCRdb keeps only in-frame clones here, not all; method: immunoSEQ multiplex PCR. The repertoire holds about 120,000 clones, with around nine tenths as singletons. This CDR3 spans 17 amino acids. V was clipped by 4 bases and J by 3 bases, with 22 bases between them. Germline V gives CDR1 SEHNR, CDR2 FQNEAQ (reference sequence). The source is a man between 18 and 29 years old in good health. The rearrangement links TRBV7-9 to TRBJ2-7; D tentatively reads TRBD1 or TRBD2 (7 bases each). Sequences were obtained from blood. The CDR3 here is CASSSIRGRGTNYEQYF. The DNA for the CDR3 is TGTGCCAGCAGCTCGATCAGGGGGAGGGGGACCAACTACGAGCAGTACTTC.